Listed here are 24 T cell receptor beta chains from one sample, sequenced in a study of beta chain features in type 1 diabetes. Study observations and caveats: Within each of all four CD4+ subsets, Type 1 diabetes patients had TCRB CDR3s that were moderately but significantly shorter.

Expressed TCRB transcripts were sequenced because the entire RNA isolate underwent reverse transcription. Repertoires were generated with immunoSEQ multiplex PCR, while TCRdb's copy carries only in-frame clones and drops some. Of about 240,000 clones in the sample, more than 11% were seen once. These TCRs' antigens remain unknown. Sequencing was done on a sample of naive CD4+ T cells from blood. These receptors came from a man aged 30 to 39 with type 1 diabetes.

This clone has only a few counts. CDR3 bases: TGTGCCAGCAGTCCGACAGACTCAAGCTCCTACGAGCAGTACTTC. Translated, it gives CASSPTDSSSYEQYF. The chain combines TRBV28 with TRBJ2-7; D may be TRBD1 (5 bases). Trimming took off 5 bases at V and 0 bases at J, with 14 bases between the two ends. CDR1 MDHEN and CDR2 SYDVKM come from the germline V gene. This CDR3 is 15 amino acids long.

This rearrangement joins TRBV30 to TRBJ2-3, with a possible D match to TRBD2 (5 bases). The length of the CDR3 is 13 residues. V lost 2 bases to trimming and J lost 2 bases, with 8 bases between them. The germline gives CDR1 GTSNPN, CDR2 SVGIG (reference sequence). The CDR3 region has the DNA TGTGCCTGGAGTTCGGGGTTCACAGATACGCAGTATTTT. This gives the protein CAWSSGFTDTQYF.

The rearrangement joins TRBV11-2 to TRBJ2-7; D is possibly TRBD2 (7 bases). The CDR3 contains 14 residues. The germline CDR1 and CDR2 sequences are SGHAT and FQNNGV. V gave up 7 bases and J gave up 4 bases, with 17 bases separating them. This CDR3 is CASTPSGGRYEQYF. CDR3 bases: TGTGCCAGCACCCCCTCGGGGGGCCGGTACGAGCAGTACTTC.

The gene calls are TRBV30 and TRBJ2-1; D is perhaps TRBD2 (5 bases). The V end was cut by 4 bases, the J end by 0 bases, with 19 bases between. CDR3 length: 17 residues. Germline lookup yields CDR1 GTSNPN and CDR2 SVGIG (reference sequence). The CDR3 reads CAWTRRMDSLSYNEQFF. Here the CDR3 DNA reads TGTGCCTGGACCCGCCGCATGGACTCTCTCTCCTACAATGAGCAGTTCTTC.

The chain joins TRBV6-1 to TRBJ2-7; TRBD1 matches 7 bases. Per the germline V gene, CDR1 is MNHNS and CDR2 is SASEGT. V lost 5 bases, J lost 2 bases, and 9 bases stayed unmatched. This CDR3 spans 15 amino acids. CDR3 residues: CASSPMTGSTYEQYF. The CDR3 DNA is TGTGCCAGCAGTCCGATGACAGGGTCTACCTACGAGCAGTACTTC.

This chain uses TRBV30 with TRBJ2-5; TRBD2 agrees at 12 bases. V trimming: 2 bases; J trimming: 5 bases; junction bases outside the gene matches: 12. CDR1 and CDR2 (germline): GTSNPN, SVGIG (reference sequence). The CDR3 consists of 17 residues. The CDR3 region is CAWSPARTSGAGETQYF. CDR3 DNA sequence: TGTGCCTGGAGTCCCGCAAGGACTAGCGGGGCTGGGGAGACCCAGTACTTC. Supplemented by reference TRBV30 and TRBJ2-5, the full variable domain reads SQTIHQWPATLVQPVGSPLSLECTVEGTSNPNLYWYRQAAGRGLQLLFYSVGIGQISSEVPQNLSASRPQDRQFILSSKKLLLSDSGFYLCAWSPARTSGAGETQYFGPGTRLLVL.

The chain couples TRBV5-1 to TRBJ2-5; 8 bases align to TRBD2. V gave up 4 bases and J gave up 4 bases; unmatched junction bases: 12. Germline CDR1 is SGHRS and CDR2 is YFSETQ. CDR3 length: 16 amino acids. The CDR3 DNA is TGCGCCAGCAGCCCGTTGGCTAGCGGGTGGGGAGAGACCCAGTACTTC. It yields the protein CASSPLASGWGETQYF.

This chain connects TRBV5-1 to TRBJ2-1, with 8 bases matching TRBD2. V lost 4 bases and J lost 1; bases outside the gene matches: 4. Germline lookup yields CDR1 SGHRS and CDR2 YFSETQ. The CDR3 extends over 15 amino acids. This chain's CDR3 is CASSPAGVSYNEQFF. CDR3 sequence (DNA): TGCGCCAGCAGCCCAGCGGGAGTGTCCTACAATGAGCAGTTCTTC.

The V and J genes are TRBV9 and TRBJ2-3; D is unclear. The CDR3 runs 15 residues. Germline CDR1 reads SGDLS; CDR2 reads YYNGEE. V lost 0 bases and J lost 0, with 8 bases in between. The CDR3 is CASSVATHSTDTQYF. The CDR3 bases are TGTGCCAGCAGCGTAGCTACCCATAGCACAGATACGCAGTATTTT.

This clone showed up just a few times. The J gene is TRBJ2-3, the V gene TRBV11-3, with D uncertain. CDR3 length: 13 residues. V was trimmed by 2 bases and J by 10 bases, leaving 13 bases between them. Germline-derived CDR1 and CDR2 are SGHNT and YENEEA. For the CDR3, the DNA is TGTGCCAGCAGCTTACCCCCGATGTCAGCGCAGTATTTT. Translation: CASSLPPMSAQYF.

There are a few counts of this clone. V usage is TRBV5-4 and J usage is TRBJ2-1; possibly TRBD2 for D (5 bases). Trimming left V 3 bases short and J 1 base short, with 14 bases between. CDR3 size: 16 residues. From germline, CDR1 is SGHNT and CDR2 YYREEE (reference sequence). The CDR3 is CASSYMALASYNEQFF. In DNA, the CDR3 is TGTGCCAGCAGCTATATGGCGTTAGCGTCCTACAATGAGCAGTTCTTC.

The sample holds a few counts of this clone. This sequence joins TRBV6-1 and TRBJ1-2, with TRBD1 identical over 8 bases. In germline, CDR1 is MNHNS, CDR2 SASEGT. V shed 5 bases, J shed 2 bases, and the junction held 7 bases outside the gene matches. The CDR3 has 15 residues. The CDR3 loop reads CASSPTDRDNYGYTF. As DNA, the CDR3 is TGTGCCAGCAGTCCCACGGACAGGGACAACTATGGCTACACCTTC.

This chain links TRBV10-3 with TRBJ1-5; 8 bases align to TRBD1. Germline CDR1 and CDR2: ENHRY and SYGVKD. V lost 3 bases, J lost 4 bases, and 5 bases stayed unmatched. This CDR3 contains 15 residues. The CDR3 protein is CAISDSGTGNQPQHF. For the CDR3, the DNA is TGTGCCATCAGTGACTCCGGGACAGGTAATCAGCCCCAGCATTTT.

This clone was seen a handful of times. This rearrangement joins TRBV4-2 to TRBJ1-2; D perhaps matches TRBD1 (6 bases). Trimming left V 0 bases short and J 4 bases short, with 6 bases between. Germline assignment: CDR1 LGHNA and CDR2 YNFKEQ. This CDR3 comprises 13 residues. The chain's CDR3 is CASSQDRGYGYTF. The CDR3 DNA follows: TGTGCCAGCAGCCAAGACAGGGGCTATGGCTACACCTTC.

The sample holds a few counts of this clone. This sequence joins TRBV6-4 and TRBJ2-1, with TRBD2 identical over 10 bases. CDR1 and CDR2 (germline): MRHNA, SNTAGT. V trimming: 7 bases; J trimming: 5 bases; junction bases outside the gene matches: 14. CDR3 size: 17 residues. The CDR3 nucleotides read TGTGCCAGCATTCTATCGGGCGAAACTAGCGGGGACAATGAGCAGTTCTTC. Encoded protein: CASILSGETSGDNEQFF.

The table lists this clone with a few counts. The chain uses TRBV6-5 and TRBJ2-7; 12 bases are shared with TRBD2. The CDR3 covers 15 residues. V lost 8 bases and J lost 4; bases outside the gene matches: 9. CDR1 and CDR2 (germline): MNHEY, SVGAGI. The chain's CDR3 is CASASSGRASYEQYF. CDR3 in DNA: TGTGCCAGCGCATCTAGCGGGAGGGCCTCTTACGAGCAGTACTTC.

This clone was counted only a few times. Written as DNA, the CDR3 is TGTGCCAGCAGCCCCGGGGGTGGAGGAGGGGTCGGTGAGCAGTTCTTC. Its protein is CASSPGGGGGVGEQFF. The chain combines TRBV7-6 with TRBJ2-1; possibly TRBD2 for D (6 bases). In germline, CDR1 is SGHVS, CDR2 FNYEAQ. Trimming took 5 bases from V and 9 from J, leaving 23 bases between them. The length of the CDR3 is 16 residues.

There are a few counts of this clone. V usage is TRBV2 and J usage is TRBJ1-2; perhaps TRBD1 as D (5 bases). This CDR3 is 13 amino acids long. The ends were cut back, 2 bases at V and 6 bases at J, with 10 bases in the middle. CDR1 and CDR2 from the germline V gene are SNHLY and FYNNEI. The CDR3 reads CASSERQGDGYTF. CDR3 bases: TGTGCCAGCAGTGAACGACAAGGGGATGGCTACACCTTC.

This clone has only a few counts. The CDR3: CASSPDGVLAKNIQYF. CDR3 sequence (DNA): TGTGCCAGCAGTCCCGACGGGGTTTTAGCCAAAAACATTCAGTACTTC. V and J are TRBV2 and TRBJ2-4, with a tentative D call TRBD2 (5 bases). Deletions cut 5 bases from V and 0 bases from J, with 14 bases between. Germline V gives CDR1 SNHLY, CDR2 FYNNEI. There are 16 residues in the CDR3.

In the case of this clone: Other DNA sequences in the same sample also yield this CDR3. The chain couples TRBV2 to TRBJ2-3, with TRBD1 identical over 7 bases. In germline, CDR1 is SNHLY, CDR2 FYNNEI. This CDR3 spans 13 amino acids. Germline trimming cut 3 bases from V and 4 bases from J; bases unmatched to any gene: 1. CDR3 coding DNA: TGTGCCAGCAGTGAGACAGGGTCAGATACGCAGTATTTT. Amino acids: CASSETGSDTQYF.

There are a few counts of this clone. The genes are TRBV6-1 and TRBJ2-1; D gene unclear. V shed 1 base and J shed 9 bases, with 4 bases lying between them. The CDR3 totals 11 residues. From germline, CDR1 is MNHNS and CDR2 SASEGT. CDR3 amino acids: CASSEGGEQFF. The CDR3 region has the DNA TGTGCCAGCAGTGAAGGAGGTGAGCAGTTCTTC.

The chain has TRBV6-6 and TRBJ2-7; 11 bases align to TRBD1. Germline trimming cut 7 bases from V and 6 bases from J; bases unmatched to any gene: 5. The CDR3 is 13 amino acids. Per germline, CDR1 MNHNY and CDR2 SVGAGI (reference sequence). DNA of the CDR3: TGTGCCAGCACGGACAGGGGGCTGGGCGAGCAGTACTTC. It is translated as CASTDRGLGEQYF.

This clone has just one count. The V call is TRBV27, the J call TRBJ1-6; TRBD1 is a possible D gene (6 bases). The CDR3 loop spans 14 amino acids. The V and J ends lost 4 bases and 4 bases respectively, with 8 bases between them. Germline values: CDR1 MNHEY, CDR2 SMNVEV (reference sequence). CDR3 DNA sequence: TGTGCCAGCAGTTGGGGGCGTTATAATTCACCCCTCCACTTT. This gives the protein CASSWGRYNSPLHF.

This chain connects TRBV21-1 to TRBJ1-2; the table's D gene call, TRBD1, was not cross checked with the DNA. TRBV21-1 is listed as a pseudogene. The CDR3 extends over 14 amino acids. CDR3 bases: TGTGCCAGCAGCAAAGCTGCCAGGGGTGATGGCTACACCTTC. Translation: CASSKAARGDGYTF.